This T cell receptor beta chain is drawn from a study of cytomegalovirus exposure and HLA in healthy donors. General observations from the study: The study labeled about 160 TCR beta chains cytomegalovirus-associated. The authors judged a highly shared variant cluster likely a sequencing artifact.

Healthy individuals who donated bone marrow served as the donors. In nominal health when sampled, donors likely had unrecorded immune exposures nonetheless. This CDR3 contains 13 residues. V was cut by 6 bases and J by 5 bases, with 13 bases left in between. Germline V lookup: CDR1 SNHLY, CDR2 FYNNEI. Amplification used 60 Vbeta primers and 13 Jbeta primers. Clones were read by immunoSEQ multiplex PCR, and TCRdb kept only the in-frame ones, dropping some. The data contain about 140,000 clones, 70% of them singletons. On this clone: Its antigen is as yet unknown.

This sequence was found in a woman in her thirties in good health and CMV-seronegative. The sample comprised PBMCs. The chain recombines TRBV2 with TRBJ2-5, with D possibly TRBD2 on 6 matching bases. The CDR3 spells CASSQGGPETQYF. The CDR3 nucleotides are TGTGCCAGCAGCCAAGGAGGGCCGGAGACCCAGTACTTC. Variable domain in full (rest from reference TRBV2 and TRBJ2-5): EPEVTQTPSHQVTQMGQEVILRCVPISNHLYFYWYRQILGQKVEFLVSFYNNEISEKSEIFDDQFSVERPDGSNFTLKIRSTKLEDSAMYFCASSQGGPETQYFGPGTRLLVL.